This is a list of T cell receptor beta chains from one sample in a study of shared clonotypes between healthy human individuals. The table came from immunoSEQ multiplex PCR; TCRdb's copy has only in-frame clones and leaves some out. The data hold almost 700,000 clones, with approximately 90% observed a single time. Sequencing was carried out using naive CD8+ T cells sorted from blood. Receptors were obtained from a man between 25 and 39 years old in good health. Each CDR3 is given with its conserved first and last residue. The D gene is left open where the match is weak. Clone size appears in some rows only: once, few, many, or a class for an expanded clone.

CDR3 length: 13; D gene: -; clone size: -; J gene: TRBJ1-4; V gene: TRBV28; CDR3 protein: CASSLAGNEKLFF; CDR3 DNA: TGTGCCAGCAGTTTAGCGGGGAATGAAAAACTGTTTTTT
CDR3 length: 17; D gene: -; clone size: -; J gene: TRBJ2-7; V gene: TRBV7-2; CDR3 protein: CASSLPTKTAITYEQYF; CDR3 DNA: TGTGCCAGCAGCCTCCCCACAAAGACAGCTATAACCTACGAGCAGTACTTC
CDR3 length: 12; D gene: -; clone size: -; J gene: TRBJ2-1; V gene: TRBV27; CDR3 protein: CASSDRLEEQFF; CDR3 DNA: TGTGCCAGCAGTGACAGGCTAGAGGAGCAGTTCTTC
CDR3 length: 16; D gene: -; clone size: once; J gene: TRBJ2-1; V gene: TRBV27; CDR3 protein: CASSLGQVFSYNEQFF; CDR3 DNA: TGTGCCAGCAGTTTGGGGCAGGTTTTCTCCTACAATGAGCAGTTCTTC
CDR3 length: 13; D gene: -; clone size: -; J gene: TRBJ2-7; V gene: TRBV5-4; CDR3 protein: CASTTLGAYEQYF; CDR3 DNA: TGTGCCAGCACCACCTTAGGAGCCTACGAGCAGTACTTC
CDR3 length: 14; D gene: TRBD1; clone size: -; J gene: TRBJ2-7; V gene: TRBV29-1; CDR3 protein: CSVEDGAGGNEQYF; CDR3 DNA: TGCAGCGTTGAAGATGGGGCAGGGGGCAACGAGCAGTACTTC
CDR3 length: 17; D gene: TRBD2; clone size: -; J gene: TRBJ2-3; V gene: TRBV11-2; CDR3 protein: CASSQPLAGAWGDTQYF; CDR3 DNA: TGTGCCAGCAGCCAACCTCTAGCGGGAGCTTGGGGAGATACGCAGTATTTT
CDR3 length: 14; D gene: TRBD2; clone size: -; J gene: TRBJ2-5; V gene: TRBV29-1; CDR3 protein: CSGRTSEIKRTQYF; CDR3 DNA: TGCAGCGGAAGGACTAGCGAGATCAAGCGGACCCAGTACTTC
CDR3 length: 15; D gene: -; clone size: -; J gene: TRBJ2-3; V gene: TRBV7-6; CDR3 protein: CASSLVPYSTDTQYF; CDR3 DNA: TGTGCCAGCAGCTTAGTACCATACAGCACAGATACGCAGTATTTT
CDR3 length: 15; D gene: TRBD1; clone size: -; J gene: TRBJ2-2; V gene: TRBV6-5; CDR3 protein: CASNLRDSYTGELFF; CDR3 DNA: TGTGCCAGCAACCTCCGGGACAGCTACACCGGGGAGCTGTTTTTT
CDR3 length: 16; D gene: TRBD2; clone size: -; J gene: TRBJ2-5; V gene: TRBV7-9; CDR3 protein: CASSLDSGRAPETQYF; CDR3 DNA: TGTGCCAGCAGCTTAGATAGCGGGAGGGCCCCAGAGACCCAGTACTTC
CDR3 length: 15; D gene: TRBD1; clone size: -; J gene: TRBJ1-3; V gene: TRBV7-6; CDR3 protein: CASSLAGTGGNTIYF; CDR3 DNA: TGTGCCAGCAGCTTAGCTGGGACAGGAGGAAACACCATATATTTT
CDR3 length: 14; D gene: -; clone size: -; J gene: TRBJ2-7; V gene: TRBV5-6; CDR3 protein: CASSFRGASYEQYF; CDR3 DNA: TGTGCCAGCAGCTTTCGGGGGGCATCCTACGAGCAGTACTTC
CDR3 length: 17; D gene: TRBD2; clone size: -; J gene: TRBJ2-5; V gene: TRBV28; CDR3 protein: CASSFFMTSGRAKTQYF; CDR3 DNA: TGTGCCAGCAGTTTCTTTATGACTAGCGGGAGGGCAAAGACCCAGTACTTC